Detailed here is one T cell receptor (beta chain). These data are taken from a study of blood T cell repertoires in COVID-19. Study information: Sites in the United States, Italy and Spain provided acute and convalescent COVID-19 samples. In each case, the material was cDNA or gDNA derived from T cells, B-cell-depleted T cells, or PBMCs.

In the authors' workflow: Amplification of reference gene primers provided the estimated nucleated cell counts. Sequencing used immunoSEQ multiplex PCR; TCRdb keeps in-frame clones, though not all of them. The V and J calls and clone size come from that table; D and trimming were worked out from the DNA. The sample has more than 25,000 clones; around 90% are singletons. The length of the CDR3 is 10 residues. Germline V lookup: CDR1 DFQATT, CDR2 SNEGSKA (reference sequence). Trimming took off 5 bases at V and 13 bases at J, with 9 bases between the two ends. This TCR was sampled from a middle-aged woman with active or convalescent COVID-19. The V and J genes are TRBV20-1 and TRBJ1-6; no clear D. Material for sequencing was peripheral blood. CDR3 protein: CSAGLVPLHF. The CDR3 DNA reads as TGCAGTGCTGGCCTAGTCCCCCTCCACTTT.